The 21 T cell receptor beta chains reported below all come from one sample, sequenced in a study of T-cell memory formation after mild COVID-19. TCRdb fed the 5' RACE reads into MiXCR, producing one record per CDR3 protein. The data show over 55,000 distinct CDR3 sequences, 12% seen once. Material: PBMCs or a T cell subset sorted from them (not recorded which). These receptors were collected from a man younger than 30 who had mild COVID-19 (a few samples of this study predate the infection). Cell type and time point are not known.

This clonotype came up many times. The chain employs TRBV5-1 and TRBJ2-5, with 9 bases lining up with TRBD1. V shed 3 bases and J 4 bases; nucleotides not matched to a gene: 4. CDR1 is SGHRS, CDR2 YFSETQ, per germline. The CDR3 loop spans 14 amino acids. CDR3 sequence: CASSSTGGGETQYF. CDR3 in DNA: TGCGCCAGCAGCTCCACAGGGGGCGGAGAGACCCAGTACTTC.

This chain connects TRBV28 to TRBJ2-3; no clear D gene. Per the germline V gene, CDR1 is MDHEN and CDR2 is SYDVKM. V lost 6 bases, J lost 0 bases, and 7 bases lay in between. CDR3 size: 13 residues. Here the CDR3 reads CASRHGSTDTQYF. The CDR3 nucleotides are TGTGCCAGCAGACATGGTAGCACAGATACGCAGTATTTT. The full variable domain, with the rest looked up from reference TRBV28 and TRBJ2-3, is DVKVTQSSRYLVKRTGEKVFLECVQDMDHENMFWYRQDPGLGLRLIYFSYDVKMKEKGDIPEGYSVSREKKERFSLILESASTNQTSMYLCASRHGSTDTQYFGPGTRLTVL.

There are many counts of this clonotype. The CDR3 bases are TGTGCCAGCGCTTCGGGGGGGGCGGCGTACAATGAGCAGTTCTTC. Protein product: CASASGGAAYNEQFF. The chain joins TRBV7-2 to TRBJ2-1, with 8 positions matching TRBD2. The germline CDR1 and CDR2 sequences are SGHTA and FQGNSA. V gave up 8 bases and J gave up 4 bases; unmatched junction bases: 10. This CDR3 spans 15 amino acids.

The chain carries TRBV11-2 and TRBJ2-5; TRBD1 matches 8 bases. Germline CDR1 and CDR2: SGHAT and FQNNGV. Trimming at V came to 5 bases and at J to 1 base, leaving 9 bases not matched to a gene. CDR3 length: 16 amino acids. This chain's CDR3 is CASSHWTGSGQETQYF. The CDR3 coding sequence is TGTGCCAGCAGCCACTGGACAGGGTCGGGCCAAGAGACCCAGTACTTC.

This clonotype was picked up a small number of times. The junction and the germline gene differ at one end; a read error may be behind it. The chain joins TRBV20-1 to TRBJ2-3; TRBD1 aligns across 12 bases. The CDR3 covers 17 residues. The germline CDR1 and CDR2 sequences are DFQATT and SNEGSKA (reference sequence). The CDR3: CSARSFTGTGGTDTQYF. The CDR3 bases are TGCAGTGCTAGATCGTTCACCGGGACAGGGGGCACGGATACGCAGTATTTT.

This clonotype has more than one count but fewer than ten. The chain has TRBV4-1 and TRBJ2-1; D not certain. V was shortened by 1 base and J by 8 bases, with 12 bases between the two germline ends. Germline V gene lookup returns CDR1 MGHRA and CDR2 YSYEKL. The CDR3 loop spans 14 amino acids. The CDR3 sequence: CASSQGPSRDEQFF. The CDR3 region has the DNA TGCGCCAGCAGCCAAGGCCCGAGTCGGGATGAGCAGTTCTTC.

The chain joins TRBV2 to TRBJ2-5; the match to TRBD1 covers 8 bases. Unmatched junction bases numbered 5, after V lost 2 bases and J lost 3 bases. This CDR3 is built from 15 residues. Germline V gene data show CDR1 as SNHLY and CDR2 as FYNNEI. The chain's CDR3 is CASSESATGEETQYF. CDR3 nucleotides: TGTGCCAGCAGTGAATCAGCGACAGGGGAAGAGACCCAGTACTTC.

CDR3 sequence: CASSLLPGPRGYEQYF. The CDR3 DNA is TGTGCCAGCAGCTTACTACCGGGACCCCGAGGCTACGAGCAGTACTTC. The chain links TRBV7-2 to TRBJ2-7, with D possibly being TRBD1 or TRBD2 (5 bases each). This CDR3 contains 16 residues. The germline V and J ends were trimmed by 2 bases and 3 bases, with 17 bases remaining between them. From germline, CDR1 is SGHTA and CDR2 FQGNSA. Full variable domain (rest looked up from reference TRBV7-2 and TRBJ2-7): GAGVSQSPSNKVTEKGKDVELRCDPISGHTALYWYRQSLGQGLEFLIYFQGNSAPDKSGLPSDRFSAERTGGSVSTLTIQRTQQEDSAVYLCASSLLPGPRGYEQYFGPGTRLTVT.

This clonotype was counted at least ten times. V is TRBV14 and J is TRBJ2-5; unclear D gene. This CDR3 is 14 amino acids long. CDR1 and CDR2 (germline): SGHDN, FVKESK. V was trimmed by 4 bases and J by 5 bases, leaving 14 bases between them. The CDR3 spells CASSRTHGRETQYF. The CDR3 DNA sequence: TGTGCCAGCAGCCGCACACACGGTCGGGAGACCCAGTACTTC.

This clonotype was seen more than once but under ten times. This rearrangement joins TRBV7-9 to TRBJ2-6; either TRBD1 or TRBD2 may supply D (6 bases each). V was shortened by 7 bases and J by 4 bases, with 11 bases between the two germline ends. This CDR3 has 14 amino acids. Germline V gene sequence: CDR1 SEHNR, CDR2 FQNEAQ (reference sequence). CDR3 in amino acids: CASIRGRGANVLTF. CDR3 sequence (DNA): TGTGCCAGCATCCGGGGGCGCGGGGCCAACGTCCTGACTTTC.

The chain is built from TRBV4-3 and TRBJ2-1, with D hard to call. The CDR3 covers 16 residues. V dropped 1 base and J dropped 4 bases, with 14 bases sitting between them. The germline V gene encodes CDR1 LGHNA and CDR2 YSLEER. The CDR3 nucleotides are TGCGCCAGCAGCCAAGGTACGACCCAGGCGTACAATGAGCAGTTCTTC. Translated, it gives CASSQGTTQAYNEQFF.

V is TRBV7-2 and J is TRBJ1-1; perhaps TRBD1 as D (6 bases). Trimming stripped 2 bases from V and 4 bases from J, with 14 bases between. The germline V gene has CDR1 SGHTA and CDR2 FQGNSA. There are 15 residues in the CDR3. The chain's CDR3 is CASSLYGGLGTEAFF. The CDR3, as DNA: TGTGCCAGCAGCTTATATGGGGGCTTGGGCACTGAAGCTTTCTTT. Drawing the rest from reference TRBV7-2 and TRBJ1-1, the complete variable domain is GAGVSQSPSNKVTEKGKDVELRCDPISGHTALYWYRQSLGQGLEFLIYFQGNSAPDKSGLPSDRFSAERTGGSVSTLTIQRTQQEDSAVYLCASSLYGGLGTEAFFGQGTRLTVV.

The chain links TRBV5-1 to TRBJ2-1, with D tentatively TRBD2 (5 bases). This CDR3 is built from 18 residues. Per the germline V gene, CDR1 is SGHRS and CDR2 is YFSETQ. The ends were cut back, 1 base at V and 5 bases at J, with 22 bases in the middle. In DNA, the CDR3 is TGCGCCAGCAGCTTGTGGGCGTCTAGCCCAGCCATGAACAATGAGCAGTTCTTC. Its translation: CASSLWASSPAMNNEQFF.

This clonotype was counted between two and nine times. The CDR3 is CASSLGLSAEQYV. CDR3 nucleotides: TGCGCCAGCAGCTTAGGTCTTTCCGCCGAGCAGTACGTC. J is TRBJ2-7 and V is TRBV5-1; D ambiguous. CDR1 is SGHRS and CDR2 is YFSETQ in the germline V gene. The CDR3 is made up of 13 amino acids. V was trimmed by 2 bases and J by 6 bases, leaving 12 bases between them.

On this clonotype itself: Given a much more abundant clone one base away, this may be a read error. The chain has TRBV7-2 and TRBJ2-7; D uncertain. Trimming removed 7 bases from V and 7 bases from J, with 17 bases in between. CDR3 length equals 13 residues. Germline CDR1 reads SGHTA; CDR2 reads FQGNSA. The CDR3 region has the DNA TGTGCCAGCACCCAGACGGAAGCGAGAGAGCAGTACTTC. It specifies CASTQTEAREQYF. Variable domain in full (rest from reference TRBV7-2 and TRBJ2-7): GAGVSQSPSNKVTEKGKDVELRCDPISGHTALYWYRQSLGQGLEFLIYFQGNSAPDKSGLPSDRFSAERTGGSVSTLTIQRTQQEDSAVYLCASTQTEAREQYFGPGTRLTVT.

The sample holds a few counts of this clonotype. This chain connects TRBV4-1 to TRBJ2-7; 13 bases align to TRBD2. Germline CDR1 MGHRA, CDR2 YSYEKL. The CDR3 is made up of 16 amino acids. The ends lost 4 bases at V and 3 bases at J; junction bases unmatched: 6. The CDR3 protein is CASSRGLAGDHYEQYV. CDR3 sequence (DNA): TGCGCCAGCAGCCGCGGACTAGCGGGGGACCACTACGAGCAGTACGTC.

In its sample, this clonotype was seen a few times. This rearrangement joins TRBV11-2 to TRBJ2-1; 8 bases line up with TRBD2. Germline values: CDR1 SGHAT, CDR2 FQNNGV. The CDR3 extends over 16 amino acids. V was clipped by 3 bases and J by 5 bases; unmatched bases: 9. The CDR3 reads CASSFSSAGGHNEQFF. The CDR3 nucleotides are TGTGCCAGCAGCTTTTCATCGGCGGGGGGCCACAATGAGCAGTTCTTC.

V is TRBV20-1 and J is TRBJ1-2, with TRBD1 matching 7 bases. CDR1 is DFQATT and CDR2 is SNEGSKA in the germline V gene (reference sequence). V shed 2 bases, J shed 5 bases, and the junction held 8 bases outside the gene matches. CDR3 length equals 14 residues. CDR3 residues: CSARRRGRVYGYTF. As DNA, the CDR3 is TGCAGTGCTAGAAGGAGGGGGCGGGTTTATGGCTACACCTTC.

V gene TRBV5-1 combines with J gene TRBJ2-1; TRBD2 matches at 9 bases. The length of the CDR3 is 10 residues. The V segment lost 7 bases and the J segment 15 bases; nucleotides outside the gene matches: 5. CDR1 and CDR2 from the germline V gene are SGHRS and YFSETQ. CDR3 residues: CASFGTSLFF. CDR3 nucleotides: TGCGCCAGCTTCGGGACTAGCTTGTTCTTC.

There are a few counts of this clonotype. The chain joins TRBV6-5 to TRBJ2-3, with a possible D match to TRBD1 (6 bases). Germline V gene sequence: CDR1 MNHEY, CDR2 SVGAGI. This CDR3 comprises 12 residues. Trimming pared 8 bases from V and 4 bases from J, leaving 10 bases between. CDR3 bases: TGTGCCAGCGGATACAGGGCAGATACGCAGTATTTT. Residues: CASGYRADTQYF.

This clonotype was recorded many times. The V and J genes are TRBV12-5 and TRBJ1-1; D remains unclear. The ends were cut back, 5 bases at V and 3 bases at J, with 10 bases in the middle. The CDR3 has 13 amino acids. Germline values: CDR1 LGHNT, CDR2 FRNRAP. CDR3 region: CASGPRRYTEAFF. The CDR3 nucleotides read TGTGCTAGTGGTCCCCGGAGGTACACTGAAGCTTTCTTT.